This TCR beta chain appears in the sequencing data of a study of blood T cell repertoires in COVID-19. The assay was immunoSEQ multiplex PCR, and TCRdb's table has in-frame clones only and misses some. The sample has 170,000 or so clones, 80% to 90% seen once. Germline CDR1 and CDR2: SGHRS and YFSETQ. V was trimmed by 4 bases and J by 1 base, leaving 8 bases between them. This CDR3 has 14 amino acids. This clone was found a few times. The clonotype comes from a man aged 18 to 35 who had recovered from COVID-19. The chain combines TRBV5-1 with TRBJ2-2, with D possibly being TRBD1 (5 bases). Sequenced sample: peripheral blood. CDR3 DNA: TGCGCCAGCAGCATGACAGTGAACACCGGGGAGCTGTTTTTT. Its protein product is CASSMTVNTGELFF.